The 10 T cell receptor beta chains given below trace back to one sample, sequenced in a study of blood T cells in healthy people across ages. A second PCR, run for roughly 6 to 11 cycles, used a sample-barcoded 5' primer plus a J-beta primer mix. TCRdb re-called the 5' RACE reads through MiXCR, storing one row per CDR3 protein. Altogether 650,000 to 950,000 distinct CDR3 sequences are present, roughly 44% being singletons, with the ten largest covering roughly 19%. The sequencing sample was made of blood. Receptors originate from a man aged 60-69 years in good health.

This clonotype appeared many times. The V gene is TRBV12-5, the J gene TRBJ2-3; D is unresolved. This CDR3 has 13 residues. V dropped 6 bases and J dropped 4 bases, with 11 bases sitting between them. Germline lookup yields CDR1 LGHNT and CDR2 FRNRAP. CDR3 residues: CASGWARADTQYF. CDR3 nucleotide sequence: TGTGCTAGTGGGTGGGCTCGGGCAGATACGCAGTATTTT.

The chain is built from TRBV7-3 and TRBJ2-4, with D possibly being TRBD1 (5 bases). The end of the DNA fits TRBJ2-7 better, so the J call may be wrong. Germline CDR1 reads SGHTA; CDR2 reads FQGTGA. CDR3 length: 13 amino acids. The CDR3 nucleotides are TGTGCCAGCAGCTTAATGGCCAGGGACGAGCAGTACTTC. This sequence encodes CASSLMARDEQYF.

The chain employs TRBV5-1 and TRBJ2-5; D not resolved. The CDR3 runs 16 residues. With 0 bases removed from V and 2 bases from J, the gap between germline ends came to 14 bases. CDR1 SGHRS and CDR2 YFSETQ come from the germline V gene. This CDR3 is CASSLANRRTQETQYF. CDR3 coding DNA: TGCGCCAGCAGCTTGGCCAACCGACGAACGCAAGAGACCCAGTACTTC.

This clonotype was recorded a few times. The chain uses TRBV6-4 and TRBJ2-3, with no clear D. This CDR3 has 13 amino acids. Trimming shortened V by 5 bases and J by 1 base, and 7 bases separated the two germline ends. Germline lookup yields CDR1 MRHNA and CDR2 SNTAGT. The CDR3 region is CASSMTRTDTQYF. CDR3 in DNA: TGTGCCAGCAGTATGACGCGCACAGATACGCAGTATTTT.

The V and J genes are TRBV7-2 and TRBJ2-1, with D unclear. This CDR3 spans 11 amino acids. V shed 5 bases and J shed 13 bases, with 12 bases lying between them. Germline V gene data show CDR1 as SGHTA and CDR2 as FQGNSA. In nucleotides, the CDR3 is TGTGCCAGCAGCCAGTCAGAGACCCAGTTCTTC. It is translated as CASSQSETQFF.

The CDR3 loop is CASRQTGADYEQYF. As DNA, the CDR3 is TGTGCCAGTCGCCAGACAGGGGCCGACTACGAGCAGTACTTC. The V gene is TRBV19, the J gene TRBJ2-5; 8 nucleotides match TRBD1. The DNA end favors TRBJ2-7, so the J call may be wrong. This CDR3 spans 14 amino acids. CDR1 is LNHDA and CDR2 is SQIVND in the germline V gene (reference sequence).

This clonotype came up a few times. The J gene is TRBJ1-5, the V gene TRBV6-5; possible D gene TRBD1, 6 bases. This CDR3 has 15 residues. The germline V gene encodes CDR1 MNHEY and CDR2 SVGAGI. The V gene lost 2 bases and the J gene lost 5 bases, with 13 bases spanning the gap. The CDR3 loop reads CASSYVQGSDQPQHF. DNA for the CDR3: TGTGCCAGCAGTTACGTCCAGGGGTCGGATCAGCCCCAGCATTTT.

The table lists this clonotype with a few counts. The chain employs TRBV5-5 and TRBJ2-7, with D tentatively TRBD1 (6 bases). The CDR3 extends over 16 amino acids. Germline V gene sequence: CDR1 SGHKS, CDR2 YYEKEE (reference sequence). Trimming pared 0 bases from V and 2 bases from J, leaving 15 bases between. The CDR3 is CASSLVAGTRTYEQYF. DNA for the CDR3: TGTGCCAGCAGCTTGGTGGCCGGGACAAGGACCTACGAGCAGTACTTC.

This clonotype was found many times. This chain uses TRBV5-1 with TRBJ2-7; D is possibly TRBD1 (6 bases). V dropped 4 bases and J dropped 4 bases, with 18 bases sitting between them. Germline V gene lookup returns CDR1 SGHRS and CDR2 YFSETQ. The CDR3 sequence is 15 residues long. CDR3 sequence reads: CASSPETGKRYEQYF. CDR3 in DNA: TGCGCCAGCAGCCCAGAGACAGGAAAACGTTACGAGCAGTACTTC. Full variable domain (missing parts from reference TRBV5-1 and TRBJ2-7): KAGVTQTPRYLIKTRGQQVTLSCSPISGHRSVSWYQQTPGQGLQFLFEYFSETQRNKGNFPGRFSGRQFSNSRSEMNVSTLELGDSALYLCASSPETGKRYEQYFGPGTRLTVT.

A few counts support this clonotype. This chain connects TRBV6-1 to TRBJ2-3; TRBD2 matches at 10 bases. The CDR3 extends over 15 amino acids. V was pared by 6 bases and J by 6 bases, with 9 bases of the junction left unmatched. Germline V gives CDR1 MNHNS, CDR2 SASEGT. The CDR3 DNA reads TGTGCCAGCAGGGACTTTAGCGGGGGGCTGGATACGCAGTATTTT. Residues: CASRDFSGGLDTQYF.